These 4 T cell receptor beta chains were all obtained from the same sample, sequenced in a study of shared clonotypes between healthy human individuals. TCRdb's table, derived via immunoSEQ multiplex PCR, lists solely in-frame clones and lacks some. The sample carries roughly 2 million clones, around 95% recorded once. The sample consisted of naive CD4+ T cells sorted from blood. Subset indicated: CD45RA+ positively selected. Receptors originate from a man younger than 30 in good health.

The gene calls are TRBV7-2 and TRBJ2-5; TRBD1 aligns across 8 bases. The length of the CDR3 is 13 residues. Losses at the gene ends were 5 bases for V and 5 bases for J; bases not matched to a gene: 4. Germline CDR1 SGHTA, CDR2 FQGNSA. In nucleotides, the CDR3 is TGTGCCAGCAGCCTGGACAGGGTTGAGACCCAGTACTTC. Residues: CASSLDRVETQYF.

The rearrangement links TRBV30 to TRBJ2-4; no definite D call. This CDR3 is 13 amino acids long. Germline CDR1 is GTSNPN and CDR2 is SVGIG (reference sequence). CDR3 in amino acids: CASEPLAKNIQYF. CDR3 DNA sequence: TGTGCTTCTGAACCTCTAGCCAAAAACATTCAGTACTTC.

The chain recombines TRBV6-5 with TRBJ1-1; TRBD1 aligns across 7 bases. This CDR3 is built from 13 residues. V trimming: 8 bases; J trimming: 1 base; junction bases outside the gene matches: 4. The germline V gene encodes CDR1 MNHEY and CDR2 SVGAGI. CDR3 sequence (DNA): TGTGCCAGCTCGGCAGGGGGGAACACTGAAGCTTTCTTT. Protein: CASSAGGNTEAFF.

The chain joins TRBV5-4 to TRBJ1-4; D possibly corresponds to TRBD1 (6 bases). This CDR3 has 14 amino acids. Germline CDR1 SGHNT, CDR2 YYREEE (reference sequence). The ends were cut back, 0 bases at V and 5 bases at J, with 8 bases in the middle. The CDR3 coding sequence is TGTGCCAGCAGCTTGGCCCAGGGGAATGAAAAACTGTTTTTT. Its protein is CASSLAQGNEKLFF.